The 32 T cell receptor beta chains below come from one sample, sequenced in a study of T cell responses to AZD1222 COVID-19 vaccine. Assay used: immunoSEQ multiplex PCR; TCRdb lists only in-frame clones, some missing. The sample includes 100,000 to 150,000 clones, 85% to 95% of them seen just once. Sample: peripheral blood, taken on day 0 of AZD1222 vaccination. The receptors were sampled from an adult in good health.

This rearrangement joins TRBV2 to TRBJ2-3; the D call may be TRBD1 or TRBD2 (6 bases each). The CDR3 length is 15 residues. Germline V gene data show CDR1 as SNHLY and CDR2 as FYNNEI. V dropped 6 bases and J dropped 1 base, with 14 bases sitting between them. DNA of the CDR3: TGTGCCAGCAGACTGGGGGGCTACCGCACAGATACGCAGTATTTT. It encodes CASRLGGYRTDTQYF.

CDR3 region: CASSFGQGYEQFF. The DNA of the CDR3 is TGTGCCAGCAGCTTCGGACAGGGCTATGAGCAGTTCTTC. The chain joins TRBV11-2 to TRBJ2-1; 8 bases are shared with TRBD1. The CDR3 sequence is 13 residues long. The J segment lost 8 bases and the V segment lost 3 bases, leaving 3 bases of the junction unmatched. Germline CDR1 and CDR2: SGHAT and FQNNGV. Drawing the rest from reference TRBV11-2 and TRBJ2-1, the complete variable domain is EAGVAQSPRYKIIEKRQSVAFWCNPISGHATLYWYQQILGQGPKLLIQFQNNGVVDDSQLPKDRFSAERLKGVDSTLKIQPAKLEDSAVYLCASSFGQGYEQFFGPGTRLTVL.

The genes are TRBV10-3 and TRBJ1-1, with 9 positions matching TRBD1. V gave up 0 bases and J gave up 0 bases; unmatched junction bases: 11. This CDR3 is 19 amino acids long. In germline, CDR1 is ENHRY, CDR2 SYGVKD. The CDR3, as DNA: TGTGCCATCAGTGAGTCCATTTATGGGGGACAGGGCATGAACACTGAAGCTTTCTTT. This gives the protein CAISESIYGGQGMNTEAFF.

For the CDR3, the DNA is TGTGCCAGCCGGGGGCGGGGGCTGGACTATGGCTACACCTTC. Protein: CASRGRGLDYGYTF. V usage is TRBV3-1 (or the pseudogene TRBV3-2) and J usage is TRBJ1-2; a weak D match, TRBD1 (6 bases). Deletions cut 8 bases from V and 3 bases from J, with 16 bases between. Germline V CDR1 and CDR2: LGHDT, YNNKEL (reference sequence). This CDR3 region has 14 residues.

This clone was observed a single time. V is TRBV5-6 and J is TRBJ2-3, with D possibly matching TRBD1 (6 bases). Germline CDR1 SGHDT, CDR2 YYEEEE. CDR3 size: 14 residues. V gave up 5 bases and J gave up 4 bases, with 14 bases separating them. The CDR3 spells CASSEQGMADTQYF. The DNA of the CDR3 is TGTGCCAGCAGTGAACAGGGTATGGCAGATACGCAGTATTTT.

This clone has only one observation. The chain is built from TRBV19 and TRBJ1-2; TRBD1 agrees at 9 bases. The germline gives CDR1 LNHDA, CDR2 SQIVND (reference sequence). The trim removed 3 bases at V and 6 bases at J, leaving 5 bases unmatched. This CDR3 spans 14 amino acids. CDR3: CASSIAGQGNGYTF. The CDR3, as DNA: TGTGCCAGTAGTATCGCTGGACAGGGGAATGGCTACACCTTC. Full variable domain (outside the CDR3, taken from reference TRBV19 and TRBJ1-2): DGGITQSPKYLFRKEGQNVTLSCEQNLNHDAMYWYRQDPGQGLRLIYYSQIVNDFQKGDIAEGYSVSREKKESFPLTVTSAQKNPTAFYLCASSIAGQGNGYTFGSGTRLTVV.

The chain uses TRBV2 and TRBJ2-4; D is possibly TRBD2 (5 bases). The V gene lost 10 bases and the J gene lost 1 base, with 23 bases spanning the gap. The CDR3 is made up of 17 amino acids. Germline CDR1 reads SNHLY; CDR2 reads FYNNEI. The CDR3 sequence is CATRPLQPGLAKNIQYF. CDR3 coding DNA: TGTGCCACTCGACCGCTACAGCCGGGGTTGGCCAAAAACATTCAGTACTTC.

The chain is built from TRBV4-3 and TRBJ2-5; D remains ambiguous. CDR1 is LGHNA, CDR2 YSLEER, per germline. Trimming pared 2 bases from V and 9 bases from J, leaving 13 bases between. This CDR3 has 13 residues. The CDR3: CASSQNAPMAQYF. As DNA, the CDR3 is TGCGCCAGCAGCCAAAATGCCCCCATGGCCCAGTACTTC.

The DNA for the CDR3 is TGTGCCAGCAGTGCCTACAATGAGCAGTTCTTC. Translated, it gives CASSAYNEQFF. The chain couples TRBV25-1 to TRBJ2-1; D is uncertain. The germline V and J ends were trimmed by 4 bases and 2 bases, with 0 bases remaining between them. CDR3 length: 11 residues. CDR1 and CDR2 from the germline V gene are MGHDK and SYGVNS.

The V gene is TRBV7-9, the J gene TRBJ2-7, with 10 bases aligning to TRBD2. CDR3 length equals 16 residues. The ends lost 5 bases at V and 5 bases at J; junction bases unmatched: 12. Germline lookup yields CDR1 SEHNR and CDR2 FQNEAQ (reference sequence). CDR3 amino acids: CASSPLLAGDLDEQYF. For the CDR3, the DNA is TGTGCCAGCAGCCCCCTCCTAGCGGGAGATTTGGACGAGCAGTACTTC. The full variable domain, its missing parts supplied by reference TRBV7-9 and TRBJ2-7, is DTGVSQNPRHKITKRGQNVTFRCDPISEHNRLYWYRQTLGQGPEFLTYFQNEAQLEKSRLLSDRFSAERPKGSFSTLEIQRTEQGDSAMYLCASSPLLAGDLDEQYFGPGTRLTVT.

J is TRBJ2-7 and V is TRBV28; D is ambiguous. The CDR3 extends over 16 amino acids. Trimming cost V 6 bases and J 6 bases, with 24 bases left between them. Germline V lookup: CDR1 MDHEN, CDR2 SYDVKM. CDR3 residues: CASRGRARGRVTEQYF. The CDR3 region has the DNA TGTGCCAGCAGAGGCCGGGCGCGAGGACGGGTGACCGAGCAGTACTTC.

This sequence joins TRBV4-1 and TRBJ1-4; D is unclear. Germline V gene data show CDR1 as MGHRA and CDR2 as YSYEKL. This CDR3 comprises 11 residues. Trimming pared 3 bases from V and 10 bases from J, leaving 6 bases between. The CDR3 bases are TGCGCCAGCAGCCACCATGGAAAACTGTTTTTT. Encoded protein: CASSHHGKLFF.

The chain employs TRBV27 and TRBJ1-5; D unresolved. The CDR3 loop spans 13 amino acids. Germline V gives CDR1 MNHEY, CDR2 SMNVEV (reference sequence). Trimming took 4 bases from V and 11 from J, leaving 15 bases between them. The CDR3 spells CASSWDPSIAQHF. The CDR3 DNA is TGTGCCAGCAGTTGGGATCCCAGCATCGCCCAGCATTTT.

This clone was seen only once. This rearrangement joins TRBV19 to TRBJ2-1; D is undetermined. Germline CDR1 reads LNHDA; CDR2 reads SQIVND (reference sequence). The CDR3 spans 13 residues. V lost 5 bases and J 5 bases, leaving 10 bases between the germline ends. CDR3: CASSYAINNEQFF. The DNA for the CDR3 is TGTGCCAGTAGTTATGCGATAAACAATGAGCAGTTCTTC.

The chain joins TRBV9 to TRBJ1-3, with D possibly matching TRBD1 (6 bases). CDR3 length: 15 amino acids. Germline CDR1 and CDR2: SGDLS and YYNGEE. V was cut by 3 bases and J by 5 bases, with 15 bases left in between. CDR3 in amino acids: CASSAQGTKRNTIYF. In nucleotides, the CDR3 is TGTGCCAGCAGCGCCCAGGGGACGAAGAGAAACACCATATATTTT.

Here the CDR3 DNA reads TGCGCCAGCAGTAACAGGGTAAATTCACCCCTCCACTTT. Protein product: CASSNRVNSPLHF. The gene calls are TRBV10-1 and TRBJ1-6, with D perhaps matching TRBD1 (6 bases). Germline V gene sequence: CDR1 WNHNN, CDR2 SYGVQD (reference sequence). The CDR3 contains 13 residues. V shed 5 bases and J shed 7 bases, with 9 bases lying between them.

The chain has TRBV5-6 and TRBJ2-1, with 12 bases identical to TRBD2. CDR3 length: 15 residues. V lost 3 bases and J lost 2; bases outside the gene matches: 0. In germline, CDR1 is SGHDT, CDR2 YYEEEE. This CDR3 is CASSWTSGAYNEQFF. The CDR3 coding sequence is TGTGCCAGCAGCTGGACTAGCGGGGCCTACAATGAGCAGTTCTTC. Using reference TRBV5-6 and TRBJ2-1 for the parts outside the CDR3, the full variable domain is DAGVTQSPTHLIKTRGQQVTLRCSPKSGHDTVSWYQQALGQGPQFIFQYYEEEERQRGNFPDRFSGHQFPNYSSELNVNALLLGDSALYLCASSWTSGAYNEQFFGPGTRLTVL.

The chain employs TRBV7-9 and TRBJ1-1; TRBD1 matches at 8 bases. The CDR3 has 18 amino acids. The germline V gene has CDR1 SEHNR and CDR2 FQNEAQ (reference sequence). The V and J ends lost 10 bases and 5 bases, in that order; junction bases with no gene match: 24. The CDR3 DNA reads TGTGCCACAAGGGTGAAAGGGAGACAGGGGAAAGATAGGACTGAAGCTTTCTTT. As protein: CATRVKGRQGKDRTEAFF.

The CDR3, as DNA: TGTGCCAGCAGCCACAGGGCTAGCGGGAGTGACAATGAGCAGTTCTTC. It translates to CASSHRASGSDNEQFF. The chain joins TRBV6-2 or TRBV6-3 to TRBJ2-1; TRBD2 agrees at 10 bases. V was pared by 6 bases and J by 5 bases, with 10 bases of the junction left unmatched. Per germline, CDR1 MNHEY and CDR2 SVGEGT. The CDR3 sequence is 16 residues long.

This chain joins TRBV18 and TRBJ1-5; D is possibly TRBD1 (5 bases). V gave up 2 bases and J gave up 7 bases, with 15 bases separating them. Germline CDR1 reads KGHSH; CDR2 reads LQKENI. The CDR3 consists of 15 residues. Written as DNA, the CDR3 is TGTGCCAGCTCACCAACGGTAAGGGGAGAGCAGCCCCAGCATTTT. Protein product: CASSPTVRGEQPQHF.

This chain uses TRBV6-5 with TRBJ2-4; the D gene could be TRBD1 or TRBD2 (5 bases each). From germline, CDR1 is MNHEY and CDR2 SVGAGI. This CDR3 has 13 residues. V was trimmed by 6 bases and J by 6 bases, leaving 12 bases between them. The CDR3 nucleotides are TGTGCCAGCAGGCCCGAGGGGACAAACATTCAGTACTTC. Translating gives CASRPEGTNIQYF.

For the CDR3, the DNA is TGTGCCAGCAGTGAGGTAGCGGGAGGAGGTGAGCAGTTCTTC. This encodes CASSEVAGGGEQFF. This chain links TRBV2 with TRBJ2-1, with 10 bases aligning to TRBD2. J gave up 9 bases and V 3 bases, and 5 bases lay outside the gene matches. The CDR3 extends over 14 amino acids. Germline V gives CDR1 SNHLY, CDR2 FYNNEI.

The V call is TRBV4-3, the J call TRBJ2-7; TRBD1 matches at 9 bases. V was clipped by 0 bases and J by 3 bases; unmatched bases: 3. The length of the CDR3 is 15 residues. Germline V gene sequence: CDR1 LGHNA, CDR2 YSLEER. CDR3 in DNA: TGCGCCAGCAGCCAAGACAGGACAGGGGACTACGAGCAGTACTTC. This translates into CASSQDRTGDYEQYF.

This chain links TRBV5-4 with TRBJ2-1; 8 nucleotides align to TRBD2. From germline, CDR1 is SGHNT and CDR2 YYREEE (reference sequence). The CDR3 sequence is 15 residues long. The V segment lost 0 bases and the J segment 7 bases; nucleotides outside the gene matches: 6. Here the CDR3 DNA reads TGTGCCAGCAGCTTGGCCCCGACTAGCGAAAATGAGCAGTTCTTC. Its translation is CASSLAPTSENEQFF.

The chain recombines TRBV2 with TRBJ1-2; D is unresolved. V was cut by 2 bases and J by 4 bases, with 8 bases left in between. This CDR3 is built from 13 residues. Germline CDR1 and CDR2: SNHLY and FYNNEI. For the CDR3, the DNA is TGTGCCAGCAGTGAACCAGTTATCTATGGCTACACCTTC. It translates to CASSEPVIYGYTF.

This clone was detected only once. The V gene is TRBV14, the J gene TRBJ2-1, with D tentatively TRBD2 (6 bases). CDR1 and CDR2 (germline): SGHDN, FVKESK. V lost 0 bases, J lost 9 bases, and 9 bases lay in between. The CDR3 contains 13 residues. The CDR3 sequence: CASSQDPEGEQFF. CDR3 sequence (DNA): TGTGCCAGCAGCCAAGATCCGGAGGGTGAGCAGTTCTTC.

V and J are TRBV2 and TRBJ1-1; weak D call: TRBD1 (6 bases). The CDR3 covers 13 residues. Germline V gives CDR1 SNHLY, CDR2 FYNNEI. Between the trimmed V and J ends, which lost 6 bases and 7 bases, there was a span of 15 bases. CDR3 in DNA: TGTGCCAGCAGGATCAGGACAGTGGGTGAAGCTTTCTTT. The encoded protein is CASRIRTVGEAFF.

The chain employs TRBV5-8 and TRBJ1-4; D remains unclear. Germline CDR1 SGHTS, CDR2 YDEGEE. The germline V and J ends were trimmed by 0 bases and 4 bases, with 7 bases remaining between them. This CDR3 has 14 residues. The CDR3 DNA reads TGTGCCAGCAGCTTGGGTCTTTTTAATGAAAAACTGTTTTTT. Amino acids: CASSLGLFNEKLFF. The full variable domain, completed using reference TRBV5-8 and TRBJ1-4, is EAGVTQSPTHLIKTRGQQATLRCSPISGHTSVYWYQQALGLGLQFLLWYDEGEERNRGNFPPRFSGRQFPNYSSELNVNALELEDSALYLCASSLGLFNEKLFFGSGTQLSVL.

The genes are TRBV28 and TRBJ1-5, with D maybe TRBD1 (6 bases). The CDR3 spans 15 residues. Trimming shortened V by 5 bases and J by 6 bases, and 17 bases separated the two germline ends. CDR1 and CDR2 from the germline V gene are MDHEN and SYDVKM. The CDR3 coding sequence is TGTGCCAGCAGTCCGCCCCCCAACAGGGCTCAGCCCCAGCATTTT. It encodes CASSPPPNRAQPQHF. Using reference TRBV28 and TRBJ1-5 for the parts outside the CDR3, the full variable domain is DVKVTQSSRYLVKRTGEKVFLECVQDMDHENMFWYRQDPGLGLRLIYFSYDVKMKEKGDIPEGYSVSREKKERFSLILESASTNQTSMYLCASSPPPNRAQPQHFGDGTRLSIL.

This clone has a single count. The chain links TRBV9 to TRBJ2-5; no definite D call. The CDR3 loop spans 14 amino acids. The germline gives CDR1 SGDLS, CDR2 YYNGEE. Trimming removed 3 bases at V and 5 bases at J, with 14 bases between. Here the CDR3 DNA reads TGTGCCAGCAGCGCCCGCGTAATGGGGGAGACCCAGTACTTC. Its translation: CASSARVMGETQYF.

This rearrangement joins TRBV30 to TRBJ2-1; weak D call: TRBD1 (6 bases). Trimming pared 0 bases from V and 5 bases from J, leaving 11 bases between. Germline V gene data show CDR1 as GTSNPN and CDR2 as SVGIG (reference sequence). The CDR3 spans 14 residues. CDR3 sequence: CAWSVGQPNNEQFF. CDR3 sequence (DNA): TGTGCCTGGAGTGTTGGACAGCCGAACAATGAGCAGTTCTTC.

The V and J genes are TRBV7-2 and TRBJ1-1, with D possibly being TRBD1 (6 bases). The CDR3 consists of 15 residues. Germline lookup yields CDR1 SGHTA and CDR2 FQGNSA. V was shortened by 1 base and J by 0 bases, with 9 bases between the two germline ends. The CDR3 sequence: CASSLGAGVNTEAFF. The CDR3 region has the DNA TGTGCCAGCAGCTTAGGGGCAGGGGTGAACACTGAAGCTTTCTTT.